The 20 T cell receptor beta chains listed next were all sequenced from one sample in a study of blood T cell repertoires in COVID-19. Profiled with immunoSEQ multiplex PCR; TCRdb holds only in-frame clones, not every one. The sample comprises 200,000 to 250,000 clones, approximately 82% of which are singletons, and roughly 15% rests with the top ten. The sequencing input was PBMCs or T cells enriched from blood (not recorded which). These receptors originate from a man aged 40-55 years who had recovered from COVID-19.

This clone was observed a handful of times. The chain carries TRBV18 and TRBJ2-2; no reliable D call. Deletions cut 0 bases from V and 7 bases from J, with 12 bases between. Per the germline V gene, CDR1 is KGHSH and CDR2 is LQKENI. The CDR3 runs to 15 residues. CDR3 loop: CASSPPSGIIGELFF. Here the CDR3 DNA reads TGTGCCAGCTCACCACCATCGGGTATTATCGGGGAGCTGTTTTTT.

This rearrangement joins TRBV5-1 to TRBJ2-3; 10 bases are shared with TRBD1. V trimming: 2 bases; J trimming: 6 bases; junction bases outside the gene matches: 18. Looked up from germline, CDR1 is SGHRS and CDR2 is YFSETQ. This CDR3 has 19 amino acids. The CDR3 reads CASSLAWTGGISGADTQYF. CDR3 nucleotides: TGCGCCAGCAGCTTAGCCTGGACAGGGGGGATATCGGGAGCGGATACGCAGTATTTT.

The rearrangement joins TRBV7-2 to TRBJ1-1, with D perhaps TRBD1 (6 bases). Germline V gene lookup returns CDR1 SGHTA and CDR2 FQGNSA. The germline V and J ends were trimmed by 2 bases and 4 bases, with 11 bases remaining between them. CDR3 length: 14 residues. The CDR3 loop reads CASSLKGGGTEAFF. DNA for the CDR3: TGTGCCAGCAGCTTAAAGGGAGGGGGCACTGAAGCTTTCTTT.

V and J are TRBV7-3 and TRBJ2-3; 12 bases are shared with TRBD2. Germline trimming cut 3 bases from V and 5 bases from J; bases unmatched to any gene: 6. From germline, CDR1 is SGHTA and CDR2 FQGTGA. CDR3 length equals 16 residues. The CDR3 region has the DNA TGTGCCAGCAGCTTGAGACTAGCGGGAGAGGGAGATACGCAGTATTTT. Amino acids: CASSLRLAGEGDTQYF.

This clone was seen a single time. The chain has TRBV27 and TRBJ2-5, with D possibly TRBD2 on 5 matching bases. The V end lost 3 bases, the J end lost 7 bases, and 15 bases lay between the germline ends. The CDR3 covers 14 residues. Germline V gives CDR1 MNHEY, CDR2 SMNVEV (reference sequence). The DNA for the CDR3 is TGTGCCAGCAGTTTCGGACCGGTCGGGGTGACCCAGTACTTC. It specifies CASSFGPVGVTQYF.

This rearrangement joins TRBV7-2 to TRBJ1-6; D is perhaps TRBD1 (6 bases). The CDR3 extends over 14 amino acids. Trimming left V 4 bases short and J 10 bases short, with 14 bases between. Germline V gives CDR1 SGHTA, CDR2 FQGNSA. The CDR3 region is CASSSPRGGSPLHF. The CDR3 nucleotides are TGTGCCAGCAGCTCTCCCAGGGGTGGCTCACCCCTCCACTTT.

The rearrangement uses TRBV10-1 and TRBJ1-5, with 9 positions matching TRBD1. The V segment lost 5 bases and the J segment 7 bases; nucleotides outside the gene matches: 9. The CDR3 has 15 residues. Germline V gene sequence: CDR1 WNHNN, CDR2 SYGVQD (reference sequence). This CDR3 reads CASSPDRGRAQPQHF. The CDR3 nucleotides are TGCGCCAGCAGTCCGGACAGGGGCCGGGCGCAGCCCCAGCATTTT.

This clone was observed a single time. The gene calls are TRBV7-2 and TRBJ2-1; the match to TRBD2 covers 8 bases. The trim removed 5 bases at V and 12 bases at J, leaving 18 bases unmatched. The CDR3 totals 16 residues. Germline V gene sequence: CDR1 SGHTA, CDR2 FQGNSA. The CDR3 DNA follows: TGTGCCAGCAGCGAACTTGGACTAGCCGCGCGGCAGGCGCAGTTCTTC. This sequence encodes CASSELGLAARQAQFF.

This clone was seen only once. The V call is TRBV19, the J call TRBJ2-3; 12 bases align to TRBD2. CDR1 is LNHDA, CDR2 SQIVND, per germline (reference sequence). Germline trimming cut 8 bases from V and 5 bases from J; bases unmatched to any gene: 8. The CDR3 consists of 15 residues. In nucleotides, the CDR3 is TGTGCCAGTCGACAAGGACTAGCGGGATTAGATACGCAGTATTTT. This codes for CASRQGLAGLDTQYF.

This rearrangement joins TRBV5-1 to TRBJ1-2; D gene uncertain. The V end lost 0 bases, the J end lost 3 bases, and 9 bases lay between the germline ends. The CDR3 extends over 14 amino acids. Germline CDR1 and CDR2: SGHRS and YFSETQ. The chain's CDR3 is CASSLADGDYGYTF. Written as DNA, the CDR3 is TGCGCCAGCAGCTTGGCCGACGGAGACTATGGCTACACCTTC.

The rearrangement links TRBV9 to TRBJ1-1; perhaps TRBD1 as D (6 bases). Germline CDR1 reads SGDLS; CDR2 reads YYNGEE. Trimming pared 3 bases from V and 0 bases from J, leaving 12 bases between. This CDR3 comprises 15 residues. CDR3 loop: CASSARQGLNTEAFF. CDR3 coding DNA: TGTGCCAGCAGCGCTCGCCAGGGGTTGAACACTGAAGCTTTCTTT.

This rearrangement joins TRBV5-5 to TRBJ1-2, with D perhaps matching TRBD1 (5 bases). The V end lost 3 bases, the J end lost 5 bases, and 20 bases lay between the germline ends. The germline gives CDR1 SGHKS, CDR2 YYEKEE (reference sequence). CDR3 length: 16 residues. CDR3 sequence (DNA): TGTGCCAGCAGCTCCGTAAGGGACTCTCGGCTTTATGGCTACACCTTC. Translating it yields CASSSVRDSRLYGYTF.

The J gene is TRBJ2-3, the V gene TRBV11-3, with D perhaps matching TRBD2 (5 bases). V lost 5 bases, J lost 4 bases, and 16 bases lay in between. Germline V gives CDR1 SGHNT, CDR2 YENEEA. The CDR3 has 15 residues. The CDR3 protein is CASSPGTIAADTQYF. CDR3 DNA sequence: TGTGCCAGCAGCCCGGGAACAATCGCCGCAGATACGCAGTATTTT. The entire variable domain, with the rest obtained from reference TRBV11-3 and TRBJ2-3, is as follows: EAGVVQSPRYKIIEKKQPVAFWCNPISGHNTLYWYLQNLGQGPELLIRYENEEAVDDSQLPKDRFSAERLKGVDSTLKIQPAELGDSAVYLCASSPGTIAADTQYFGPGTRLTVL.

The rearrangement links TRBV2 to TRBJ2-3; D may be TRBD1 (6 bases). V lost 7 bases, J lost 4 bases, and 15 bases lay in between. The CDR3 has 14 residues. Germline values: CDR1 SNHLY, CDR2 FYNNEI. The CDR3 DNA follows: TGTGCCAGCAAGTCCCAGGGGAACGCAGATACGCAGTATTTT. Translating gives CASKSQGNADTQYF. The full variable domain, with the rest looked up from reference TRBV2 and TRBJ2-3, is EPEVTQTPSHQVTQMGQEVILRCVPISNHLYFYWYRQILGQKVEFLVSFYNNEISEKSEIFDDQFSVERPDGSNFTLKIRSTKLEDSAMYFCASKSQGNADTQYFGPGTRLTVL.

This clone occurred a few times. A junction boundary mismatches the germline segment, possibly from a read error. In nucleotides, the CDR3 is TGCGCCAGCAGCTTGGTACGGGGGACGGATTTGATTTTT. This translates into CASSLVRGTDLIF. The rearrangement uses TRBV5-1 and TRBJ1-4; D possibly corresponds to TRBD1 (5 bases). The germline CDR1 and CDR2 sequences are SGHRS and YFSETQ. The CDR3 extends over 13 amino acids.

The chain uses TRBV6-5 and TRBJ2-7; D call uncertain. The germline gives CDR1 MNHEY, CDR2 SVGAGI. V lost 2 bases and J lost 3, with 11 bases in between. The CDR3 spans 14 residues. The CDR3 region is CASSYNGGSYEQYF. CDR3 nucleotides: TGTGCCAGCAGTTACAACGGCGGCAGCTACGAGCAGTACTTC.

CDR3 sequence (DNA): TGTGCCAGCAGCCACCCCGGGACAGGGAGGGAGACCCAGTACTTC. It is translated as CASSHPGTGRETQYF. The chain joins TRBV5-5 to TRBJ2-5, with 9 bases matching TRBD1. The germline V gene has CDR1 SGHKS and CDR2 YYEKEE (reference sequence). The CDR3 has 15 residues. V gave up 4 bases and J gave up 5 bases; unmatched junction bases: 9.

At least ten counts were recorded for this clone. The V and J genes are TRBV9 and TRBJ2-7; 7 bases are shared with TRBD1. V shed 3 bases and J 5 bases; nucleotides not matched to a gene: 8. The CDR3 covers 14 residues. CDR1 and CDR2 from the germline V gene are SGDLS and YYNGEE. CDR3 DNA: TGTGCCAGCAGCGCCTGGGGACAGAGCCACGAGCAGTACTTC. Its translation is CASSAWGQSHEQYF. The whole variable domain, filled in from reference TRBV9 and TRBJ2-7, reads DSGVTQTPKHLITATGQRVTLRCSPRSGDLSVYWYQQSLDQGLQFLIQYYNGEERAKGNILERFSAQQFPDLHSELNLSSLELGDSALYFCASSAWGQSHEQYFGPGTRLTVT.

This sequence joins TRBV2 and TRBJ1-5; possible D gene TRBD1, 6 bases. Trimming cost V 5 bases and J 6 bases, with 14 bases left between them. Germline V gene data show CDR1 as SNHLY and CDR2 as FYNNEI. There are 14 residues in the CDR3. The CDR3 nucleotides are TGTGCCAGCAGTATACAGGGCCGCGGTCAGCCCCAGCATTTT. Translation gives CASSIQGRGQPQHF.

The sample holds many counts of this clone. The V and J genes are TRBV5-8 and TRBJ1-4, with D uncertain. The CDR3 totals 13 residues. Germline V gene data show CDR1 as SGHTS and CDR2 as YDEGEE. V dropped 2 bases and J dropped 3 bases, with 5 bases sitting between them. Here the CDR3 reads CASSFEANEKLFF. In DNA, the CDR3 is TGTGCCAGCAGCTTCGAGGCTAATGAAAAACTGTTTTTT. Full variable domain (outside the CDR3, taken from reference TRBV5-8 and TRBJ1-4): EAGVTQSPTHLIKTRGQQATLRCSPISGHTSVYWYQQALGLGLQFLLWYDEGEERNRGNFPPRFSGRQFPNYSSELNVNALELEDSALYLCASSFEANEKLFFGSGTQLSVL.